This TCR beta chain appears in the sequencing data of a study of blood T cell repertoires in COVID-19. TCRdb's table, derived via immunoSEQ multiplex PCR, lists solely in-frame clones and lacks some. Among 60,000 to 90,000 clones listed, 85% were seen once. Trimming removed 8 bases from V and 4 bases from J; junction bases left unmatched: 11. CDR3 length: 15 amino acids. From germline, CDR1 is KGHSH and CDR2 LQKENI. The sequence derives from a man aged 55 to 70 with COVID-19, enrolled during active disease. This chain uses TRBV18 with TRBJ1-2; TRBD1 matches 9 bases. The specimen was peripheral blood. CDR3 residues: CASLPPGQGSYGYTF. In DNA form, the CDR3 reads TGTGCCAGCCTACCCCCGGGACAGGGTTCCTATGGCTACACCTTC.